This entry lists 21 T cell receptor beta chains sequenced from one sample in a study of T-cell reconstitution after alpha-beta-depleted transplantation in children. This sample's TCRbeta library carried unique molecular identifier barcodes. From the PCR reads, TCRdb called clonotypes with MiXCR, one entry per CDR3 protein. The sample yields just over 950,000 distinct CDR3 sequences, about 26% seen once. The sequencing used PBMCs, mostly from graft donor cells, collected 360 days after TCRalphabeta/CD19-depleted stem cell transplant. The receptor source for this set is a boy younger than two who had a stem cell transplant for SCID, so the T cells may come from the graft donor.

J is TRBJ1-3 and V is TRBV6-1, with D unresolved. The germline V gene has CDR1 MNHNS and CDR2 SASEGT. The CDR3 sequence is 15 residues long. Trimming shortened V by 6 bases and J by 0 bases, and 12 bases separated the two germline ends. The CDR3 spells CASREIGLSGNTIYF. The CDR3 region has the DNA TGTGCCAGCAGGGAAATTGGACTCTCTGGAAACACCATATATTTT.

This clonotype came up a few times. The J gene is TRBJ2-3, the V gene TRBV12-3 or TRBV12-4; 7 positions agree with TRBD1. Germline trimming cut 3 bases from V and 2 bases from J; bases unmatched to any gene: 5. This CDR3 region has 15 residues. The CDR3 is CASSFGQGVTDTQYF. The DNA for the CDR3 is TGTGCCAGCAGTTTTGGGCAGGGGGTCACAGATACGCAGTATTTT.

The rearrangement joins TRBV4-1 to TRBJ2-5; the D is unclear. The germline V gene encodes CDR1 MGHRA and CDR2 YSYEKL. This CDR3 has 14 amino acids. V lost 0 bases to trimming and J lost 5 bases, with 10 bases between them. CDR3 region: CASSQDPRAETQYF. CDR3 sequence (DNA): TGCGCCAGCAGCCAAGATCCCCGGGCTGAGACCCAGTACTTC.

This clonotype was seen a few times. The rearrangement links TRBV20-1 to TRBJ2-2; D might be TRBD2 (5 bases). Between the trimmed V and J ends, which lost 0 bases and 3 bases, there was a span of 5 bases. The CDR3 is made up of 13 amino acids. In germline, CDR1 is DFQATT, CDR2 SNEGSKA (reference sequence). CDR3 residues: CSARDGDTGELFF. DNA for the CDR3: TGCAGTGCTAGAGACGGGGACACCGGGGAGCTGTTTTTT.

V usage is TRBV7-7 and J usage is TRBJ2-3; a weak D match, TRBD2 (5 bases). Per the germline V gene, CDR1 is SSHAT and CDR2 is FNYEAQ (reference sequence). V shed 4 bases and J shed 2 bases, with 10 bases lying between them. There are 14 residues in the CDR3. CDR3 residues: CASSSGLLTDTQYF. Here the CDR3 DNA reads TGTGCCAGCAGCTCAGGACTCCTCACAGATACGCAGTATTTT. Based on the CDR3 plus reference TRBV7-7 and TRBJ2-3, the full variable domain is GAGVSQSPRYKVTKRGQDVTLRCDPISSHATLYWYQQALGQGPEFLTYFNYEAQPDKSGLPSDRFSAERPEGSISTLTIQRTEQRDSAMYRCASSSGLLTDTQYFGPGTRLTVL.

This clonotype showed up just once. This chain joins TRBV4-2 and TRBJ2-1; a possible D gene is TRBD1 (5 bases). V was pared by 1 base and J by 0 bases, with 7 bases between. The CDR3 covers 15 residues. CDR1 is LGHNA, CDR2 YNFKEQ, per germline. CDR3 sequence: CASSQVRGSYNEQFF. The DNA for the CDR3 is TGTGCCAGCAGCCAAGTTAGGGGCTCCTACAATGAGCAGTTCTTC.

This clonotype has just a few counts. The chain combines TRBV28 with TRBJ2-5, with TRBD2 as a possible D gene (6 bases). This CDR3 comprises 13 residues. The germline V gene encodes CDR1 MDHEN and CDR2 SYDVKM. Between the trimmed V and J ends, which lost 6 bases and 5 bases, there was a span of 13 bases. CDR3 DNA sequence: TGTGCCAGCAGCTGGGACTTGTGGGAGACCCAGTACTTC. Translation: CASSWDLWETQYF.

The rearrangement uses TRBV24-1 and TRBJ1-5; D unresolved. The CDR3 has 14 amino acids. V shed 3 bases and J shed 4 bases, with 9 bases lying between them. Germline V gene lookup returns CDR1 KGHDR and CDR2 SFDVKD. DNA for the CDR3: TGTGCCACCAGTGATGCGGCGGAAAATCAGCCCCAGCATTTT. This sequence encodes CATSDAAENQPQHF.

The chain recombines TRBV9 with TRBJ2-5, with a weak D call TRBD2 (5 bases). CDR1 is SGDLS and CDR2 is YYNGEE in the germline V gene. The CDR3 is 15 amino acids. Trimming stripped 2 bases from V and 5 bases from J, with 16 bases between. The CDR3 here is CASSVMSGRGETQYF. In DNA form, the CDR3 reads TGTGCCAGCAGCGTGATGTCCGGTCGGGGTGAGACCCAGTACTTC.

This clonotype was counted only a few times. J is TRBJ2-5 and V is TRBV27; 9 bases match TRBD1. Germline CDR1 MNHEY, CDR2 SMNVEV (reference sequence). The length of the CDR3 is 15 residues. The V and J ends lost 4 bases and 5 bases, in that order; junction bases with no gene match: 8. CDR3 amino acids: CASSYGTGLFETQYF. The CDR3 DNA sequence: TGTGCCAGCAGTTACGGGACAGGGCTTTTTGAGACCCAGTACTTC.

This clonotype was detected only a few times. V and J are TRBV6-2 or TRBV6-3 and TRBJ2-3; 7 bases fit TRBD2. V lost 11 bases and J lost 4; bases outside the gene matches: 9. The CDR3 is 13 residues long. CDR1 and CDR2 (germline): MNHEY, SVGEGT. The CDR3, as DNA: TGTGCCGTCAAAGTCCGGGGGGCAGATACGCAGTATTTT. This sequence encodes CAVKVRGADTQYF.

There are a few counts of this clonotype. The V and J genes are TRBV5-1 and TRBJ2-3; possible D gene TRBD1, 6 bases. Looked up from germline, CDR1 is SGHRS and CDR2 is YFSETQ. With 3 bases removed from V and 1 base from J, the gap between germline ends came to 18 bases. The CDR3 totals 17 residues. This CDR3 reads CASSSRPGVTGTDTQYF. The CDR3 region has the DNA TGCGCCAGCAGCTCTCGACCAGGGGTGACTGGCACAGATACGCAGTATTTT.

Here the CDR3 DNA reads TGTGCCAGCAGCTCAAAAATGGTGACTGAGACCCAGTACTTC. It specifies CASSSKMVTETQYF. V and J are TRBV12-3 or TRBV12-4 and TRBJ2-5; D is uncertain. There are 14 residues in the CDR3. Trimming took off 6 bases at V and 5 bases at J, with 16 bases between the two ends.

The DNA for the CDR3 is TGTGCCAGCAGCTTACGCGCCGTCCAGAACACAGATACGCAGTATTTT. Its protein product is CASSLRAVQNTDTQYF. The rearrangement joins TRBV11-1 to TRBJ2-3; D is ambiguous. The CDR3 has 16 amino acids. CDR1 and CDR2 (germline): SGHAT, FQDESV (reference sequence). The V gene lost 2 bases and the J gene lost 2 bases, with 14 bases spanning the gap.

The chain employs TRBV14 and TRBJ2-1, with a possible D match to TRBD1 (5 bases). Per germline, CDR1 SGHDN and CDR2 FVKESK. The V end lost 7 bases, the J end lost 7 bases, and 17 bases lay between the germline ends. The CDR3 is 14 residues long. CDR3 amino acids: CASNPWGPGNEQFF. DNA for the CDR3: TGTGCCAGCAACCCCTGGGGCCCCGGGAATGAGCAGTTCTTC.

This clonotype was observed a few times. The gene calls are TRBV5-4 and TRBJ2-3; the D gene is possibly TRBD2 (7 bases). This CDR3 region has 16 residues. Germline values: CDR1 SGHNT, CDR2 YYREEE (reference sequence). V was pared by 6 bases and J by 0 bases, with 17 bases between. Here the CDR3 DNA reads TGTGCCAGCACCCTGGGGGGGCAGGGCAGCACAGATACGCAGTATTTT. Encoded protein: CASTLGGQGSTDTQYF.

This clonotype was recorded a few times. The chain links TRBV5-1 to TRBJ2-1, with D tentatively TRBD1 or TRBD2 (5 bases each). Trimming removed 2 bases from V and 3 bases from J, with 9 bases in between. The CDR3 loop spans 14 amino acids. Germline V gives CDR1 SGHRS, CDR2 YFSETQ. CDR3 DNA: TGCGCCAGCAGCTTTGGGACCCTCTACAATGAGCAGTTCTTC. It translates to CASSFGTLYNEQFF.

The genes are TRBV3-1 and TRBJ2-7, with a possible D match to TRBD2 (5 bases). V was cut by 0 bases and J by 3 bases, with 12 bases left in between. Per germline, CDR1 LGHDT and CDR2 YNNKEL (reference sequence). The CDR3 consists of 15 residues. CDR3 residues: CASSQDQNGDYEQYF. The CDR3 nucleotides read TGTGCCAGCAGCCAAGATCAGAACGGGGACTACGAGCAGTACTTC.

The V call is TRBV5-1, the J call TRBJ2-1, with a possible D match to TRBD1 (5 bases). Germline assignment: CDR1 SGHRS and CDR2 YFSETQ. V was cut by 1 base and J by 7 bases, with 24 bases left in between. The CDR3 loop spans 18 amino acids. CDR3 amino acids: CASSLRVPGAPSGNEQFF. For the CDR3, the DNA is TGCGCCAGCAGCTTGAGGGTTCCTGGGGCCCCTTCAGGGAATGAGCAGTTCTTC.

This rearrangement joins TRBV12-3 or TRBV12-4 to TRBJ2-2; 8 bases map to TRBD1. The CDR3 totals 16 residues. The V segment lost 6 bases and the J segment 2 bases; nucleotides outside the gene matches: 8. The CDR3 region is CASSPPDRENTGELFF. As DNA, the CDR3 is TGTGCCAGCAGCCCTCCGGACAGGGAAAACACCGGGGAGCTGTTTTTT.

The chain employs TRBV5-1 and TRBJ1-1; unclear D gene. Germline lookup yields CDR1 SGHRS and CDR2 YFSETQ. This CDR3 is 12 amino acids long. The V end lost 4 bases, the J end lost 5 bases, and 9 bases lay between the germline ends. The CDR3 reads CASSRLGTEAFF. The CDR3 DNA reads as TGCGCCAGCAGCCGGTTAGGGACTGAAGCTTTCTTT.